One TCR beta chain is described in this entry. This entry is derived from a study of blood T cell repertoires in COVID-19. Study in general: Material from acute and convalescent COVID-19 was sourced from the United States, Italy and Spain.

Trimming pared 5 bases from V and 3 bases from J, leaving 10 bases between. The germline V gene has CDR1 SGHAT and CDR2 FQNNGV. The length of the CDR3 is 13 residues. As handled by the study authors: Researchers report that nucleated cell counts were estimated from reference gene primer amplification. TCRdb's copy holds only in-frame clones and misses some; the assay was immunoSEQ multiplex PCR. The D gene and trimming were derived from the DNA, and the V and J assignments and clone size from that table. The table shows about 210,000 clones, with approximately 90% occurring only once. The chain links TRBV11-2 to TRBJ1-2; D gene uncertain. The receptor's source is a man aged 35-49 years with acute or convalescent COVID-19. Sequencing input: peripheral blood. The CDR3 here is CASSPGVDYGYTF. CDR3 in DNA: TGTGCCAGCAGCCCCGGGGTTGACTATGGCTACACCTTC.